The 18 T cell receptor beta chains below come from one sample, sequenced in a study of PD-1 blockade in mismatch repair-deficient tumors (dated by TCRdb to about 2017). The method behind the library was the immunoSEQ multiplex PCR assay. TCRdb mirrors the immuneACCESS table, restricted to in-frame sequences. Some clones are absent from its copies; in checked studies, under half trace to an unresolved V gene, and the reason for the others is unknown. This sample has tens of thousands of clones in its table, and roughly 84% of those were observed once. The top ten clonotypes cover 2.5% to 3.5% of the sample. The sample's time point label, in plain terms: peripheral blood before pembrolizumab. Sequenced material: PBMCs, taken before pembrolizumab treatment. These receptors were collected from an adult with mismatch repair-deficient cancer.

The chain uses TRBV27 and TRBJ2-1, with TRBD2 as a possible D gene (5 bases). Per the germline V gene, CDR1 is MNHEY and CDR2 is SMNVEV (reference sequence). V was clipped by 1 base and J by 4 bases, with 11 bases between them. This CDR3 is 15 amino acids long. CDR3 sequence reads: CASSLWAGKYNEQFF. For the CDR3, the DNA is TGTGCCAGCAGTTTATGGGCCGGGAAATACAATGAGCAGTTCTTC.

The V and J genes are TRBV5-1 and TRBJ2-3; a weak D match, TRBD1 (5 bases). This CDR3 has 16 amino acids. Germline assignment: CDR1 SGHRS and CDR2 YFSETQ. V dropped 0 bases and J dropped 3 bases, with 14 bases sitting between them. CDR3 DNA: TGCGCCAGCAGCTTGGGGGGCTTCTTCCTAACAGATACGCAGTATTTT. Translating gives CASSLGGFFLTDTQYF. The full variable domain, rest sourced from reference TRBV5-1 and TRBJ2-3, is KAGVTQTPRYLIKTRGQQVTLSCSPISGHRSVSWYQQTPGQGLQFLFEYFSETQRNKGNFPGRFSGRQFSNSRSEMNVSTLELGDSALYLCASSLGGFFLTDTQYFGPGTRLTVL.

This clone has just one count. This rearrangement joins TRBV5-1 to TRBJ2-3; no reliable D call. The CDR3 length is 15 residues. Germline assignment: CDR1 SGHRS and CDR2 YFSETQ. Trimming shortened V by 3 bases and J by 2 bases, and 13 bases separated the two germline ends. The CDR3 spells CASSSDRRNTDTQYF. CDR3 bases: TGCGCCAGCAGCTCTGACCGGCGGAACACAGATACGCAGTATTTT.

The chain couples TRBV2 to TRBJ1-3; D perhaps matches TRBD1 (6 bases). Trimming removed 4 bases at V and 4 bases at J, with 23 bases between. The CDR3 has 18 amino acids. From germline, CDR1 is SNHLY and CDR2 FYNNEI. The CDR3 protein is CASSGEYLQGWQGNTIYF. For the CDR3, the DNA is TGTGCCAGCAGTGGGGAATACCTACAGGGTTGGCAGGGAAACACCATATATTTT.

The V call is TRBV5-8, the J call TRBJ2-2, with 7 bases lining up with TRBD1. Germline-derived CDR1 and CDR2 are SGHTS and YDEGEE. Losses at the gene ends were 4 bases for V and 4 bases for J; bases not matched to a gene: 7. The CDR3 covers 15 residues. As DNA, the CDR3 is TGTGCCAGCAGCCACACGACAGGGCGCACCGGGGAGCTGTTTTTT. This sequence encodes CASSHTTGRTGELFF. Together with reference TRBV5-8 and TRBJ2-2, the CDR3 gives the full variable domain: EAGVTQSPTHLIKTRGQQATLRCSPISGHTSVYWYQQALGLGLQFLLWYDEGEERNRGNFPPRFSGRQFPNYSSELNVNALELEDSALYLCASSHTTGRTGELFFGEGSRLTVL.

This sequence joins TRBV19 and TRBJ2-7, with D perhaps matching TRBD1 (5 bases). The CDR3 consists of 13 residues. The germline gives CDR1 LNHDA, CDR2 SQIVND (reference sequence). The ends were cut back, 4 bases at V and 2 bases at J, with 9 bases in the middle. The CDR3 spells CASSKKGPYEQYF. CDR3 nucleotide sequence: TGTGCCAGTAGTAAGAAGGGGCCCTACGAGCAGTACTTC.

The J gene is TRBJ2-2, the V gene TRBV6-6, with TRBD1 identical over 7 bases. CDR1 and CDR2 (germline): MNHNY, SVGAGI (reference sequence). Germline trimming cut 6 bases from V and 6 bases from J; bases unmatched to any gene: 4. The CDR3 length is 13 residues. Written as DNA, the CDR3 is TGTGCCAGCAGCCCCACAGGGGCCGGGGAGCTGTTTTTT. It is translated as CASSPTGAGELFF.

The V and J genes are TRBV5-1 and TRBJ2-2, with TRBD2 matching 12 bases. The ends lost 3 bases at V and 6 bases at J; junction bases unmatched: 3. The CDR3 runs to 15 residues. CDR1 is SGHRS and CDR2 is YFSETQ in the germline V gene. CDR3 residues: CASSSTSGSPGELFF. The CDR3 region has the DNA TGCGCCAGCAGCTCGACTAGCGGGAGTCCCGGGGAGCTGTTTTTT.

The V gene is TRBV5-4, the J gene TRBJ2-5; TRBD1 matches at 9 bases. The CDR3 is 15 amino acids. V lost 4 bases to trimming and J lost 4 bases; unmatched junction nucleotides: 8. Germline assignment: CDR1 SGHNT and CDR2 YYREEE (reference sequence). CDR3: CASSAGQGTVETQYF. The CDR3 DNA sequence: TGTGCCAGCAGCGCGGGACAGGGTACAGTAGAGACCCAGTACTTC.

This rearrangement joins TRBV6-4 to TRBJ2-1, with 8 nucleotides matching TRBD2. Germline V CDR1 and CDR2: MRHNA, SNTAGT. CDR3 length equals 15 residues. Trimming took 0 bases from V and 12 from J; bases not matched to a gene: 10. The CDR3 DNA reads TGTGCCAGCAGTGACTCGAGAAGGGCCAGCGGGGGGCAGTTCTTC. As protein: CASSDSRRASGGQFF.

In its sample, this clone was seen once. Here the CDR3 DNA reads TGTGCCAGCAGCGTATGGCCCCAGGGGGACTATGGCTACACCTTC. This gives the protein CASSVWPQGDYGYTF. The chain couples TRBV9 to TRBJ1-2, with 7 bases matching TRBD1. The CDR3 covers 15 residues. CDR1 is SGDLS and CDR2 is YYNGEE in the germline V gene. V gave up 1 base and J gave up 3 bases; unmatched junction bases: 6.

The rearrangement uses TRBV7-6 and TRBJ2-3; 10 positions match TRBD2. Germline V gives CDR1 SGHVS, CDR2 FNYEAQ. V shed 4 bases, J shed 0 bases, and the junction held 4 bases outside the gene matches. This CDR3 has 16 residues. The CDR3: CASSSLAGVSTDTQYF. For the CDR3, the DNA is TGTGCCAGCAGCTCCCTAGCGGGAGTGAGCACAGATACGCAGTATTTT.

The chain links TRBV19 to TRBJ2-1; perhaps TRBD1 as D (5 bases). CDR3 size: 15 residues. Looked up from germline, CDR1 is LNHDA and CDR2 is SQIVND (reference sequence). The V end was cut by 1 base, the J end by 8 bases, with 15 bases between. The CDR3 DNA is TGTGCCAGTAGTATAGGTCGGGCCTGGGGCGATGAGCAGTTCTTC. It encodes CASSIGRAWGDEQFF.

The chain uses TRBV6-4 and TRBJ2-2, with D possibly matching TRBD1 (6 bases). The V gene's germline CDR1 is MRHNA and CDR2 SNTAGT. The CDR3 is 12 residues long. V lost 4 bases to trimming and J lost 6 bases, with 6 bases between them. CDR3 amino acids: CASSGGPGELFF. The CDR3 DNA follows: TGTGCCAGCAGTGGGGGGCCCGGGGAGCTGTTTTTT.

The chain combines TRBV11-3 with TRBJ1-1, with D perhaps matching TRBD1 (5 bases). CDR3 size: 15 residues. CDR1 and CDR2 (germline): SGHNT, YENEEA. The V end was cut by 5 bases, the J end by 1 base, with 14 bases between. DNA for the CDR3: TGTGCCAGCAGCCGGTCAAATCAGGGGAACACTGAAGCTTTCTTT. It is translated as CASSRSNQGNTEAFF.

Turning to this clone: The same CDR3 arises from other DNA sequences in this sample as well. The rearrangement uses TRBV9 and TRBJ2-1; D possibly corresponds to TRBD1 (6 bases). The germline gives CDR1 SGDLS, CDR2 YYNGEE. Trimming removed 5 bases from V and 4 bases from J, with 13 bases in between. The CDR3 has 14 amino acids. The CDR3 reads CASSSQGFYNEQFF. The CDR3 DNA sequence: TGTGCCAGCAGTTCACAGGGATTTTACAATGAGCAGTTCTTC.

This clone was recorded only once. DNA of the CDR3: TGTGCCAGCAGCCTGCGGACTAGCGGGAGGGCCAGTTCCTACAATGAGCAGTTCTTC. Translation: CASSLRTSGRASSYNEQFF. V usage is TRBV7-3 and J usage is TRBJ2-1; 15 bases line up with TRBD2. The CDR3 is 19 residues long. V trimming: 5 bases; J trimming: 1 base; junction bases outside the gene matches: 9. Germline loops: CDR1 SGHTA, CDR2 FQGTGA. Combining the CDR3 with reference TRBV7-3 and TRBJ2-1 gives the whole variable domain GAGVSQTPSNKVTEKGKYVELRCDPISGHTALYWYRQSLGQGPEFLIYFQGTGAADDSGLPNDRFFAVRPEGSVSTLKIQRTERGDSAVYLCASSLRTSGRASSYNEQFFGPGTRLTVL.

The chain employs TRBV18 and TRBJ2-2, with D possibly being TRBD2 (5 bases). Between the trimmed V and J ends, which lost 1 base and 6 bases, there was a span of 6 bases. There are 13 residues in the CDR3. CDR1 and CDR2 from the germline V gene are KGHSH and LQKENI. CDR3 DNA sequence: TGTGCCAGCTCACCACAGAGGGCCGGGGAGCTGTTTTTT. Translation gives CASSPQRAGELFF.